This TCR beta chain was captured by sequencing in a study of blood T cell repertoires in COVID-19. Sequenced by immunoSEQ multiplex PCR; TCRdb stores in-frame clones only, minus some. The sample lists 260,000 or so clones; around 84% were seen once. Germline loops: CDR1 SNHLY, CDR2 FYNNEI. CDR3 size: 15 residues. V shed 7 bases and J 5 bases; nucleotides not matched to a gene: 11. For recovered donors of Cohort 3, there were two negative PCRs, clearance, or symptom resolution. The origin of this receptor is a woman aged 45 to 65 who had recovered from COVID-19. The rearrangement links TRBV2 to TRBJ2-7; 10 bases agree with TRBD1. The sequencing input was PBMCs or T cells enriched from blood (not recorded which). The CDR3 spells CASTTGGTGDNEQYF. In DNA form, the CDR3 reads TGTGCCAGCACTACAGGTGGGACAGGGGACAACGAGCAGTACTTC. The full variable domain, rest sourced from reference TRBV2 and TRBJ2-7, is EPEVTQTPSHQVTQMGQEVILRCVPISNHLYFYWYRQILGQKVEFLVSFYNNEISEKSEIFDDQFSVERPDGSNFTLKIRSTKLEDSAMYFCASTTGGTGDNEQYFGPGTRLTVT.